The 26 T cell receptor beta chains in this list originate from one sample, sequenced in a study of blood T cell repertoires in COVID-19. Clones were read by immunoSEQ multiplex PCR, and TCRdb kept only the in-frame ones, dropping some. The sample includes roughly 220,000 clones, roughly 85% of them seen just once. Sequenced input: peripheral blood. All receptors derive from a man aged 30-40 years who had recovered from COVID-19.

CDR3 sequence (DNA): TGTGCCAGTAGTATAGGGGGCATAGATACGCAGTATTTT. Translation gives CASSIGGIDTQYF. This chain joins TRBV19 and TRBJ2-3; a weak D match, TRBD1 (5 bases). CDR3 length equals 13 residues. The germline V and J ends were trimmed by 1 base and 5 bases, with 7 bases remaining between them. Per the germline V gene, CDR1 is LNHDA and CDR2 is SQIVND (reference sequence).

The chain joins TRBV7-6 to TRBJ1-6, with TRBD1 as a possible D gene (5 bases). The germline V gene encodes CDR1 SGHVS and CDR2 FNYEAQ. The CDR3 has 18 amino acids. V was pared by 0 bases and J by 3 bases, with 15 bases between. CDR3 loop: CASSLAEQVACYNSPLHF. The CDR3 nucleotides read TGTGCCAGCAGCTTAGCGGAACAGGTTGCCTGCTATAATTCACCCCTCCACTTT.

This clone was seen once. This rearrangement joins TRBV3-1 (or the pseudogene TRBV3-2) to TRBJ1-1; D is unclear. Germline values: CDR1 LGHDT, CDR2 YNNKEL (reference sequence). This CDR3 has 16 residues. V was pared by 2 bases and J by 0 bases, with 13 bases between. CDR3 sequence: CASSQTWGAMNTEAFF. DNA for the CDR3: TGTGCCAGCAGCCAAACGTGGGGAGCCATGAACACTGAAGCTTTCTTT.

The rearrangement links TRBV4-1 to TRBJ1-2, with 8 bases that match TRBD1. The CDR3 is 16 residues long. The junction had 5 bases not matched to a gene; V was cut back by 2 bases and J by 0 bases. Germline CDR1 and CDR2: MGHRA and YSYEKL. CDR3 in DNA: TGCGCCAGCAGCCAACTATGGGACAGGACTAACTATGGCTACACCTTC. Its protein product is CASSQLWDRTNYGYTF.

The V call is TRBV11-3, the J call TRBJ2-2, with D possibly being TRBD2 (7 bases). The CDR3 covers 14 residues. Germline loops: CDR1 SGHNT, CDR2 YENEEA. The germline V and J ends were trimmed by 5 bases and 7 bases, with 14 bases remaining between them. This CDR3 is CASSEYREGGELFF. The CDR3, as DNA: TGTGCCAGCAGCGAATACAGGGAGGGCGGGGAGCTGTTTTTT.

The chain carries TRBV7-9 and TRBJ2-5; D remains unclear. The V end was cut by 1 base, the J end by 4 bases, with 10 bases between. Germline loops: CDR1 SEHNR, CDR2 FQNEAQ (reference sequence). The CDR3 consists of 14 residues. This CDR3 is CASSLGPRGETQYF. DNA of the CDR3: TGTGCCAGCAGCTTAGGCCCGCGAGGAGAGACCCAGTACTTC.

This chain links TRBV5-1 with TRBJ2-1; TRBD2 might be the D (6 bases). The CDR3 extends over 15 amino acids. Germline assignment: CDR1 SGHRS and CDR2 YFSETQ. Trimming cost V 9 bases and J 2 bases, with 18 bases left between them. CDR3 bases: TGCGCCACCCAGCTGGGGTGGGGGGCCTACAATGAGCAGTTCTTC. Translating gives CATQLGWGAYNEQFF.

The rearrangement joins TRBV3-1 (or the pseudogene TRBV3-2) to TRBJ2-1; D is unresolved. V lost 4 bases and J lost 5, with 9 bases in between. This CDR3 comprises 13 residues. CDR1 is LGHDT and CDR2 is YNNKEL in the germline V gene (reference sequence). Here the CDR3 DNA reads TGTGCCAGCAGCCGAACTACTCACAATGAGCAGTTCTTC. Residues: CASSRTTHNEQFF.

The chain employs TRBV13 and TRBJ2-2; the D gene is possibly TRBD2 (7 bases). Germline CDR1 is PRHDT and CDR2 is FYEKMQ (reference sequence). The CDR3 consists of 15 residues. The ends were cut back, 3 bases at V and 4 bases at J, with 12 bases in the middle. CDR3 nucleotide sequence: TGTGCCAGCAGCTTCGCGGGGGCCCCCACCGGGGAGCTGTTTTTT. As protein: CASSFAGAPTGELFF.

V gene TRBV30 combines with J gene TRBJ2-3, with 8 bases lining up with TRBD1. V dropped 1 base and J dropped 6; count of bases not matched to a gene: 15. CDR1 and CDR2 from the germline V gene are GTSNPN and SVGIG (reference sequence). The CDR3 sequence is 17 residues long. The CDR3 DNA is TGTGCCTGGAGTGCGACAGGGGTCTACAGAGGAGCGGATACGCAGTATTTT. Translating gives CAWSATGVYRGADTQYF.

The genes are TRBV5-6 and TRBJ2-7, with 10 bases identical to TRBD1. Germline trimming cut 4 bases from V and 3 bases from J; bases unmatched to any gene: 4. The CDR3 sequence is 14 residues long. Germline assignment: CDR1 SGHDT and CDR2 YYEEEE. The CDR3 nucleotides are TGTGCCAGCAGCGGGACAGGGGTGAGCTACGAGCAGTACTTC. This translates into CASSGTGVSYEQYF.

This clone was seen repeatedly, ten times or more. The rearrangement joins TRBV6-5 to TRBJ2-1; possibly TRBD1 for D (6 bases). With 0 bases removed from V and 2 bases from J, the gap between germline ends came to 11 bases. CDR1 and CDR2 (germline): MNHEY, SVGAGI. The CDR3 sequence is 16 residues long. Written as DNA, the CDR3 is TGTGCCAGCAGTTACTCCGAGGGGGTTGCCTACAATGAGCAGTTCTTC. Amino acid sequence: CASSYSEGVAYNEQFF.

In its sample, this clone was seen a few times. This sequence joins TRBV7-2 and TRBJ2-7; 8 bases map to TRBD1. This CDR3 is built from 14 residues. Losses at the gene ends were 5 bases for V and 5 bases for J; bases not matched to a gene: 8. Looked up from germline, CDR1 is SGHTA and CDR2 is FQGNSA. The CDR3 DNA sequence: TGTGCCAGCAGCCCGCGGACAGGGTGGGACGAGCAGTACTTC. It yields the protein CASSPRTGWDEQYF. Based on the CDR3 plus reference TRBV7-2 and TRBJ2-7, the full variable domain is GAGVSQSPSNKVTEKGKDVELRCDPISGHTALYWYRQSLGQGLEFLIYFQGNSAPDKSGLPSDRFSAERTGGSVSTLTIQRTQQEDSAVYLCASSPRTGWDEQYFGPGTRLTVT.

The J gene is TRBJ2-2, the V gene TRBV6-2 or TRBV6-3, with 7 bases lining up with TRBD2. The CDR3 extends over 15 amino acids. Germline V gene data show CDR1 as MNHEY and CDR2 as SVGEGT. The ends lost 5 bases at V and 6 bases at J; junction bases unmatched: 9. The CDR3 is CASSIQWGGAGELFF. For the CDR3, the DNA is TGTGCCAGCAGTATACAGTGGGGAGGGGCCGGGGAGCTGTTTTTT.

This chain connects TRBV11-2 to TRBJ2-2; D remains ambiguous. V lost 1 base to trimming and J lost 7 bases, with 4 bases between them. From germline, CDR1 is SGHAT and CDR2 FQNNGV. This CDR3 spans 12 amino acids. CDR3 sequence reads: CASSLVNGELFF. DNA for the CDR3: TGTGCCAGCAGCTTAGTAAACGGGGAGCTGTTTTTT.

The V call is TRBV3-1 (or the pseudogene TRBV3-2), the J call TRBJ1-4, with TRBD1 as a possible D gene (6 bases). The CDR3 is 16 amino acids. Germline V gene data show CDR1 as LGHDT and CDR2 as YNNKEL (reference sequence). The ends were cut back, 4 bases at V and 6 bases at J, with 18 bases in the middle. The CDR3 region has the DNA TGTGCCAGCAGCCCTTATCTGGGGGGGCGGGATGAAAAACTGTTTTTT. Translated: CASSPYLGGRDEKLFF.

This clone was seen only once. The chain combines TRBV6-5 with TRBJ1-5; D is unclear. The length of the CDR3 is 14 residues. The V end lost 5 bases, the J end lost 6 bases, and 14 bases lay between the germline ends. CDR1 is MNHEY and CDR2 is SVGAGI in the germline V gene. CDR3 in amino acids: CASSSREGTQPQHF. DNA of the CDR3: TGTGCCAGCAGTAGCCGGGAGGGCACTCAGCCCCAGCATTTT.

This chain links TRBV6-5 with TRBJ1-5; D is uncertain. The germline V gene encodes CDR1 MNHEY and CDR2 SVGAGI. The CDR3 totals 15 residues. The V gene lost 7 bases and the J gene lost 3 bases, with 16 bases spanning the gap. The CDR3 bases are TGTGCCAGCACCCCGACCTTCGGGATCAATCAGCCCCAGCATTTT. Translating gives CASTPTFGINQPQHF.

CDR3 DNA: TGTGCCACCAGGGGCACCCCGGGATACGAGCAGTACTTC. It specifies CATRGTPGYEQYF. The chain carries TRBV15 and TRBJ2-7, with D perhaps TRBD2 (5 bases). Trimming stripped 6 bases from V and 4 bases from J, with 13 bases between. Looked up from germline, CDR1 is LNHNV and CDR2 is YYDKDF (reference sequence). This CDR3 contains 13 residues.

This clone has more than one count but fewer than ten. As DNA, the CDR3 is TGCAGTGCGATAGCTCTCGGTACGCAGTATTTT. This translates into CSAIALGTQYF. The chain recombines TRBV20-1 with TRBJ2-3; no clear D gene. This CDR3 is 11 amino acids long. Trimming removed 6 bases at V and 8 bases at J, with 12 bases between. CDR1 and CDR2 from the germline V gene are DFQATT and SNEGSKA (reference sequence).

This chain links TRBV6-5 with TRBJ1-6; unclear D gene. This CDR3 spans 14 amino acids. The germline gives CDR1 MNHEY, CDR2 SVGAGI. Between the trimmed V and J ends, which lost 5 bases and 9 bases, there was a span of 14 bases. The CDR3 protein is CASSNAGETSPLHF. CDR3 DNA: TGTGCCAGCAGTAACGCCGGGGAGACTTCACCCCTCCACTTT.

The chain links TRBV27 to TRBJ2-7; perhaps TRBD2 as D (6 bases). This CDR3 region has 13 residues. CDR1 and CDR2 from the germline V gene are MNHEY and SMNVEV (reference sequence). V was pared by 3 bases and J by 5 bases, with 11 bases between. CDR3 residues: CASSLGRHDEQYF. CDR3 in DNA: TGTGCCAGCAGTTTGGGGAGGCACGACGAGCAGTACTTC.

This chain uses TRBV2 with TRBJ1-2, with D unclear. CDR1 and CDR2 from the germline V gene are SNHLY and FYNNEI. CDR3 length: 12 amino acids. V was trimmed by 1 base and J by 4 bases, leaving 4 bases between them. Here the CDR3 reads CASSEGGYGYTF. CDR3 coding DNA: TGTGCCAGCAGTGAAGGCGGCTATGGCTACACCTTC.

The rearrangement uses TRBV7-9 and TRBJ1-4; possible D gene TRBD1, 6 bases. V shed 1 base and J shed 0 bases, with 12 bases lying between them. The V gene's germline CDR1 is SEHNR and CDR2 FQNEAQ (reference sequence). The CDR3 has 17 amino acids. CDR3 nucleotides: TGTGCCAGCAGCTTAGGGGGCGGACAGCCAACTAATGAAAAACTGTTTTTT. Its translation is CASSLGGGQPTNEKLFF.

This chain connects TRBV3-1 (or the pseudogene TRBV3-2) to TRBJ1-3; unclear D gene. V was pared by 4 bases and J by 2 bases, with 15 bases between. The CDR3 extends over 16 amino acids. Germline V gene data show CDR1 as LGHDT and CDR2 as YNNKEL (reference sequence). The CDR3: CASSLSDPGAGNTIYF. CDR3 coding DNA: TGTGCCAGCAGCCTGTCTGATCCCGGGGCTGGAAACACCATATATTTT.

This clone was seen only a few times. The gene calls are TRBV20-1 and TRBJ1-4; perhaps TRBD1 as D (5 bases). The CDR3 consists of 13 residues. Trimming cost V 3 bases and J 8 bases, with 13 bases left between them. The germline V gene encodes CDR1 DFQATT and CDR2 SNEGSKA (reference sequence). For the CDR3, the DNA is TGCAGTGCTAGTGCTAGGGGTTTGGAAAAACTGTTTTTT. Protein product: CSASARGLEKLFF.